This T cell receptor (beta chain) was obtained from a study of cytomegalovirus exposure and HLA in healthy donors. Researchers ran the PCR with 60 Vbeta and 13 Jbeta primers. The protocol was immunoSEQ multiplex PCR, while the TCRdb copy is restricted to in-frame clones and leaves out a portion. The sample holds about 210,000 clones; about 80% are singletons and the top ten take 9.5% to 13%. Notes on this clone: Its antigen is unidentified.

Germline lookup yields CDR1 MDHEN and CDR2 SYDVKM. The germline V and J ends were trimmed by 6 bases and 7 bases, with 16 bases remaining between them. The CDR3 consists of 13 residues. General study points: Cytomegalovirus-associated status was assigned to 164 TCR beta chains. Other equally common chains were less clonally expanded than HLA-associated TCR beta chains, a later analysis showed. Later analysis demonstrated an association between a missense DCLRE1C variant and TCR beta V- and J-gene trimming. Presence/absence analyses rested on an assumption that sequencing depth was roughly uniform across donors.

The V gene is TRBV28, the J gene TRBJ2-7, with D hard to call. This sequence originates from a woman aged 50 to 60 in good health and CMV-seropositive. The material sequenced was PBMCs. The CDR3 DNA reads TGTGCCAGCAGACAAAAAATCTCTTCGGAGCAGTACTTC. Its translation is CASRQKISSEQYF.